One and the same sample provided the 23 T cell receptor beta chains below, sequenced in a study of T cells in Graves' hyperthyroidism and ophthalmopathy. Amplified TCR beta CDR3 regions came from RNA transcripts. TCR CDR3 underwent first-round RT-PCR with the HTBI primer set. Using its own MiXCR run on the multiplex PCR reads, TCRdb lists one record per CDR3 protein. The data contain 500,000 to 600,000 distinct CDR3 sequences, roughly 46% of them singletons. Sequencing input: peripheral blood or thyroid tissue (not recorded which). The receptors shown here come from a woman between 18 and 29 years old with Graves' hyperthyroidism.

J is TRBJ2-7 and V is TRBV5-1, with D unclear. Germline V gives CDR1 SGHRS, CDR2 YFSETQ. There are 14 residues in the CDR3. V was pared by 1 base and J by 1 base, with 9 bases between. The CDR3 region is CASSLRTESYEQYF. For the CDR3, the DNA is TGCGCCAGCAGCTTGAGAACAGAATCCTACGAGCAGTACTTC.

This clonotype was recorded at least ten times. This rearrangement joins TRBV6-2 or TRBV6-3 to TRBJ1-1; tentative D call: TRBD1 (5 bases). Trimming cost V 2 bases and J 4 bases, with 20 bases left between them. CDR1 MNHEY and CDR2 SVGEGT come from the germline V gene. The CDR3 consists of 17 residues. The CDR3 region has the DNA TGTGCCAGCAGTTACGATCCGTCCGCAGGGTTCGGCACTGAAGCTTTCTTT. Translated: CASSYDPSAGFGTEAFF.

This chain links TRBV29-1 with TRBJ2-7, with 12 bases lining up with TRBD2. Germline CDR1 is SQVTM and CDR2 is ANQGSEA. This CDR3 contains 12 residues. Unmatched junction bases numbered 3, after V lost 5 bases and J lost 7 bases. The CDR3 region has the DNA TGCAGCGTTAACCTAGCGGGAGGGGAGCAGTACTTC. Translating it yields CSVNLAGGEQYF.

The chain uses TRBV7-6 and TRBJ1-5; the match to TRBD1 covers 7 bases. V lost 0 bases to trimming and J lost 11 bases; unmatched junction nucleotides: 16. This CDR3 has 17 amino acids. CDR1 SGHVS and CDR2 FNYEAQ come from the germline V gene. The CDR3 DNA reads TGTGCCAGCAGCTTAGCGGTCTCGGAGAGGGGGCCAAAGACCCAGCATTTT. Translation: CASSLAVSERGPKTQHF.

Notes on this clonotype: This may be a read error: a much more frequent sequence differs by one nucleotide. The conserved phenylalanine or tryptophan normally closing the CDR3 is absent here, so this likely arose from a read error. The chain has TRBV7-8 and TRBJ2-7; 12 positions match TRBD2. The V segment lost 5 bases and the J segment 5 bases; nucleotides outside the gene matches: 10. The V gene's germline CDR1 is SGHVS and CDR2 FQNEAQ. This CDR3 has 16 amino acids. The CDR3 here is CASSASSGRAPHEQYL. The CDR3 coding sequence is TGTGCCAGCAGCGCCTCTAGCGGGAGGGCCCCCCACGAGCAGTACCTC.

The chain has TRBV11-1 and TRBJ2-7; D is ambiguous. Trimming removed 8 bases at V and 2 bases at J, with 16 bases between. This CDR3 comprises 14 residues. Germline assignment: CDR1 SGHAT and CDR2 FQDESV (reference sequence). The CDR3 DNA is TGTGCCAGCGTAGGGCCGGAGAGAACCTACGAGCAGTACTTC. It encodes CASVGPERTYEQYF.

The CDR3 loop reads CASSLLLAGLANEQFF. The CDR3 DNA reads TGTGCCAGCAGCCTCCTCCTAGCGGGGCTAGCCAATGAGCAGTTCTTC. The chain uses TRBV7-2 and TRBJ2-1, with TRBD2 matching 9 bases. The J segment lost 6 bases and the V segment lost 5 bases, leaving 11 bases of the junction unmatched. The CDR3 spans 16 residues. Germline V gene sequence: CDR1 SGHTA, CDR2 FQGNSA.

The chain has TRBV10-1 and TRBJ2-5; tentative D call: TRBD1 (6 bases). The V gene's germline CDR1 is WNHNN and CDR2 SYGVQD (reference sequence). Trimming left V 2 bases short and J 5 bases short, with 15 bases between. This CDR3 has 15 amino acids. CDR3: CASSEAGDSGETQYF. CDR3 sequence (DNA): TGCGCCAGCAGTGAGGCAGGGGATTCGGGGGAGACCCAGTACTTC.

This clonotype has at least ten counts. The chain recombines TRBV3-1 with TRBJ2-7; D gene uncertain. This CDR3 spans 11 amino acids. Germline V CDR1 and CDR2: LGHDT, YNNKEL (reference sequence). Trimming cost V 1 base and J 7 bases, with 5 bases left between them. CDR3 in DNA: TGTGCCAGCAGCCAAGGTACGGAGCAGTACTTC. It is translated as CASSQGTEQYF.

The chain has TRBV20-1 and TRBJ2-5; TRBD2 matches 14 bases. Trimming at V came to 2 bases and at J to 3 bases, leaving 11 bases not matched to a gene. The CDR3 contains 18 residues. Germline assignment: CDR1 DFQATT and CDR2 SNEGSKA (reference sequence). The CDR3 region has the DNA TGCAGTGCTAGACCCTCACTGGGACTAGCGGGAGTGGAAGAGACCCAGTACTTC. It encodes CSARPSLGLAGVEETQYF.

The chain recombines TRBV7-3 with TRBJ2-1; no firm D call. The CDR3 is made up of 14 amino acids. Germline lookup yields CDR1 SGHTA and CDR2 FQGTGA. V lost 2 bases to trimming and J lost 3 bases, with 8 bases between them. CDR3 residues: CASSLQNSYNEQFF. CDR3 DNA: TGTGCCAGCAGCTTACAAAACAGCTACAATGAGCAGTTCTTC. The complete variable domain, with remaining parts taken from reference TRBV7-3 and TRBJ2-1, reads GAGVSQTPSNKVTEKGKYVELRCDPISGHTALYWYRQSLGQGPEFLIYFQGTGAADDSGLPNDRFFAVRPEGSVSTLKIQRTERGDSAVYLCASSLQNSYNEQFFGPGTRLTVL.

This clonotype came up many times. The CDR3 protein is CASSIGQPANYGYTF. The CDR3 nucleotides read TGTGCCAGTAGTATAGGGCAGCCGGCTAACTATGGCTACACCTTC. The chain uses TRBV19 and TRBJ1-2; D not resolved. Per germline, CDR1 LNHDA and CDR2 SQIVND (reference sequence). The CDR3 contains 15 residues. The germline V and J ends were trimmed by 1 base and 0 bases, with 9 bases remaining between them.

This clonotype came up many times. The J gene is TRBJ1-6, the V gene TRBV20-1; the D gene is possibly TRBD1 (6 bases). Trimming left V 3 bases short and J 10 bases short, with 19 bases between. The germline V gene has CDR1 DFQATT and CDR2 SNEGSKA (reference sequence). The CDR3 covers 15 residues. The CDR3 reads CSASVGAQRGSPLHF. The CDR3 DNA reads as TGCAGTGCTAGTGTGGGGGCTCAAAGAGGGTCACCCCTCCACTTT.

This clonotype was recorded at least ten times. The chain carries TRBV3-1 and TRBJ1-5, with D unresolved. Germline lookup yields CDR1 LGHDT and CDR2 YNNKEL (reference sequence). Trimming removed 5 bases from V and 0 bases from J, with 11 bases in between. This CDR3 is 15 amino acids long. The CDR3 coding sequence is TGTGCCAGCAGCTTACACAGAGATAGCAATCAGCCCCAGCATTTT. It is translated as CASSLHRDSNQPQHF.

This clonotype was recorded many times. The V gene is TRBV12-3 or TRBV12-4, the J gene TRBJ1-4; TRBD1 is a possible D gene (6 bases). The V gene lost 5 bases and the J gene lost 4 bases, with 11 bases spanning the gap. The CDR3 sequence is 14 residues long. The CDR3 region has the DNA TGTGCCAGCAGTAAGGACAGCCTTAATGAAAAACTGTTTTTT. Translated: CASSKDSLNEKLFF.

This clonotype has more than one count but fewer than ten. At one end the junction does not follow the germline gene, possibly because of a read error. J is TRBJ1-2 and V is TRBV4-1; TRBD1 is a possible D gene (6 bases). The CDR3 has 14 amino acids. Germline assignment: CDR1 MGHRA and CDR2 YSYEKL. CDR3 bases: TGTGCCAGCAGCCCTGACAGGCGGGGGTATGGCTACACCTTC. Amino acids: CASSPDRRGYGYTF.

The chain couples TRBV7-2 to TRBJ1-4; a possible D gene is TRBD1 (6 bases). V was cut by 2 bases and J by 7 bases, with 11 bases left in between. The CDR3 has 14 amino acids. Looked up from germline, CDR1 is SGHTA and CDR2 is FQGNSA. The CDR3 loop reads CASSLLPRGEKLFF. The CDR3 bases are TGTGCCAGCAGCTTATTGCCCAGGGGTGAAAAACTGTTTTTT.

This clonotype was counted ten times or more. This chain links TRBV20-1 with TRBJ1-1, with D uncertain. V shed 5 bases and J shed 4 bases, with 11 bases lying between them. The CDR3 covers 12 residues. Germline CDR1 reads DFQATT; CDR2 reads SNEGSKA (reference sequence). The CDR3 loop is CSAGVGITEAFF. Here the CDR3 DNA reads TGCAGTGCTGGGGTCGGTATCACTGAAGCTTTCTTT.

V is TRBV20-1 and J is TRBJ2-6; no definite D call. The germline CDR1 and CDR2 sequences are DFQATT and SNEGSKA (reference sequence). The CDR3 sequence is 13 residues long. Deletions cut 0 bases from V and 11 bases from J, with 11 bases between. For the CDR3, the DNA is TGCAGTGCTAGAGATCGGGTAGCCTACGTCCTGACTTTC. As protein: CSARDRVAYVLTF.

The rearrangement joins TRBV20-1 to TRBJ1-2, with 10 bases lining up with TRBD1. The CDR3 consists of 15 residues. Germline CDR1 is DFQATT and CDR2 is SNEGSKA (reference sequence). V lost 4 bases to trimming and J lost 7 bases; unmatched junction nucleotides: 12. The CDR3 sequence: CSATDRGRPHGGYTF. CDR3 bases: TGCAGTGCTACCGACAGGGGGCGGCCCCATGGTGGCTACACCTTC.

A remark on this clonotype: A clone one base away is much larger, so this may be a read error. The V call is TRBV7-2, the J call TRBJ1-2; possible D gene TRBD1, 6 bases. The germline CDR1 and CDR2 sequences are SGHTA and FQGNSA. The CDR3 extends over 15 amino acids. Between the trimmed V and J ends, which lost 1 base and 4 bases, there was a span of 13 bases. CDR3 bases: TGTGCCAGCAGCTTAGACCGACAGGTTGCCTATGGCTACACCTTC. Protein sequence: CASSLDRQVAYGYTF.

There are many counts of this clonotype. The V gene is TRBV19, the J gene TRBJ1-4; TRBD1 matches at 7 bases. The CDR3 loop spans 16 amino acids. The V and J ends lost 1 base and 7 bases, in that order; junction bases with no gene match: 9. CDR1 LNHDA and CDR2 SQIVND come from the germline V gene (reference sequence). CDR3 DNA sequence: TGTGCCAGTAGTATAGCCTTCCGGGACAGCGGTGAAAAACTGTTTTTT. Its translation: CASSIAFRDSGEKLFF. Variable domain in full (rest from reference TRBV19 and TRBJ1-4): DGGITQSPKYLFRKEGQNVTLSCEQNLNHDAMYWYRQDPGQGLRLIYYSQIVNDFQKGDIAEGYSVSREKKESFPLTVTSAQKNPTAFYLCASSIAFRDSGEKLFFGSGTQLSVL.

This clonotype was counted a few times. This chain connects TRBV7-2 to TRBJ2-3, with a possible D match to TRBD2 (6 bases). From germline, CDR1 is SGHTA and CDR2 FQGNSA. This CDR3 spans 15 amino acids. Trimming cost V 3 bases and J 3 bases, with 13 bases left between them. The CDR3: CASSLNGRVTDTQYF. The CDR3 coding sequence is TGTGCCAGCAGCTTGAACGGGAGAGTTACAGATACGCAGTATTTT.